This TCR beta chain was identified during a study of T-cell reconstitution after alpha-beta-depleted transplantation in children. Overall study findings and caveats: One year after transplant, T-cell counts and diversity came mostly from newly produced T cells. Expanded graft clones numbering several hundred reportedly gave rise to alpha-beta T cells about two months after transplant. High day-60 TCRbeta diversity in some patients came from surviving recipient T cells and thymic progenitors.

Unique molecular identifiers were incorporated into the prepared TCRbeta library. TCRdb independently ran MiXCR on the PCR reads; one entry per CDR3 protein. Of more than 100,000 distinct CDR3 sequences in the sample, roughly 23% were seen once. V was clipped by 1 base and J by 4 bases, with 9 bases between them. This CDR3 region has 13 residues. CDR1 and CDR2 from the germline V gene are DFQATT and SNEGSKA (reference sequence). Many counts were recorded for this clonotype. Its antigen is still unknown. This specimen was PBMCs, mostly from graft donor cells, taken 180 days after TCRalphabeta/CD19-depleted stem cell transplant. The rearrangement joins TRBV20-1 to TRBJ2-3; no clear D. This TCR derives from a male patient between 2 and 10 years old who had a stem cell transplant for chronic granulomatous disease, so the T cells may come from the graft donor. CDR3 sequence (DNA): TGCAGTGCTAGAGTGCAATTTGCAGATACGCAGTATTTT. Protein product: CSARVQFADTQYF.